Listed here are 4 T cell receptor beta chains from one sample, sequenced in a study of T cell responses to AZD1222 COVID-19 vaccine. Some clones are missing from TCRdb's copy, which holds only in-frame ones; the method was immunoSEQ multiplex PCR. The data hold about 85,000 clones, with approximately 89% observed a single time. Sequenced material: peripheral blood, taken on day 0 of AZD1222 vaccination. The receptors here all came from an adult in good health.

The J gene is TRBJ2-1, the V gene TRBV29-1, with 8 bases aligning to TRBD1. Per the germline V gene, CDR1 is SQVTM and CDR2 is ANQGSEA. This CDR3 comprises 13 residues. V was clipped by 6 bases and J by 4 bases; unmatched bases: 5. This CDR3 reads CSVDRGAYNEQFF. CDR3 coding DNA: TGCAGCGTCGACAGGGGAGCTTACAATGAGCAGTTCTTC.

The chain uses TRBV24-1 and TRBJ2-1; 11 bases match TRBD2. The CDR3 has 15 amino acids. Germline V gene sequence: CDR1 KGHDR, CDR2 SFDVKD. The junction had 7 bases not matched to a gene; V was cut back by 6 bases and J by 7 bases. The CDR3 loop reads CATSMGLAARNEQFF. CDR3 bases: TGTGCCACCAGTATGGGACTAGCGGCTCGAAATGAGCAGTTCTTC.

The chain combines TRBV15 with TRBJ1-5; no definite D call. This CDR3 region has 14 residues. From germline, CDR1 is LNHNV and CDR2 YYDKDF (reference sequence). The V end was cut by 0 bases, the J end by 0 bases, with 3 bases between. CDR3 DNA: TGTGCCACCAGCAGAGACATTAGCAATCAGCCCCAGCATTTT. Translated: CATSRDISNQPQHF.

The chain recombines TRBV5-1 with TRBJ2-2; D is perhaps TRBD2 (5 bases). The V end lost 4 bases, the J end lost 4 bases, and 14 bases lay between the germline ends. This CDR3 comprises 15 residues. In germline, CDR1 is SGHRS, CDR2 YFSETQ. The CDR3 DNA reads TGCGCCAGCAGCCAAACTAGTTGGGGCACCGGGGAGCTGTTTTTT. Its protein is CASSQTSWGTGELFF. The whole variable domain, remainder taken from reference TRBV5-1 and TRBJ2-2, is KAGVTQTPRYLIKTRGQQVTLSCSPISGHRSVSWYQQTPGQGLQFLFEYFSETQRNKGNFPGRFSGRQFSNSRSEMNVSTLELGDSALYLCASSQTSWGTGELFFGEGSRLTVL.